This T cell receptor beta chain was sequenced during a study of blood T cell repertoires in COVID-19. For the study at large: Collection of acute and convalescent COVID-19 samples took place in the United States, Italy and Spain. PBMCs, B-cell-depleted T cells, or T cells provided the cDNA or gDNA that made up the material.

Germline V gene lookup returns CDR1 LNHDA and CDR2 SQIVND (reference sequence). CDR3 length: 13 residues. V lost 5 bases and J lost 2, with 9 bases in between. In the original workflow: From reference gene primer amplification, estimates of nucleated cell counts were derived. TCRdb's table, derived via immunoSEQ multiplex PCR, lists solely in-frame clones and lacks some. That table is the source of V, J and clone size, and D and trimming were worked out from the DNA. The sample carries around 700,000 clones, over 80% recorded once. The source material was peripheral blood. The sequence derives from a woman under 30 with acute or convalescent COVID-19. This sequence joins TRBV19 and TRBJ1-2; no definite D call. This CDR3 is CASSFRGNYGYTF. The CDR3 nucleotides read TGTGCCAGTAGTTTTCGGGGAAACTATGGCTACACCTTC.